A single sample is the source of the 2 T cell receptor beta chains below, sequenced in a study of HIV-infected patients and healthy controls. All unsorted peripheral T cells were captured because whole blood was used without fractionation. Alpha and beta constant-region primers primed reverse transcription of around 500 ng RNA. Separate chain-specific third strand synthesis with multiplexing indices produced the alpha and beta libraries. One entry per CDR3 protein, called by TCRdb with MiXCR from the 5' RACE reads. Among 18,000 or so distinct CDR3 sequences listed, approximately 8.3% were seen once. The sequenced sample consisted of blood. These receptors all come from an adult in good health.

This clonotype was counted many times. The rearrangement uses TRBV29-1 and TRBJ2-3, with D unclear. V was cut by 6 bases and J by 2 bases, with 12 bases left in between. The CDR3 spans 13 residues. CDR1 SQVTM and CDR2 ANQGSEA come from the germline V gene. The CDR3 DNA reads as TGCAGCGTCCGTACCGGGTCCACAGATACGCAGTATTTT. Translating it yields CSVRTGSTDTQYF.

This clonotype is labeled medium-sized. The chain employs TRBV10-3 and TRBJ2-6; tentative D call: TRBD1 (5 bases). The CDR3 extends over 15 amino acids. Trimming removed 6 bases from V and 0 bases from J, with 9 bases in between. Germline V gene sequence: CDR1 ENHRY, CDR2 SYGVKD. The CDR3 loop is CAISADSSGANVLTF. The DNA for the CDR3 is TGTGCCATCAGCGCCGACAGCTCTGGGGCCAACGTCCTGACTTTC.